A selection of T cell receptor beta chains follows, all from one sample in a study of blood T cell repertoires in COVID-19. Method: immunoSEQ multiplex PCR; TCRdb's copy keeps in-frame clones and lacks some. This table holds about 120,000 clones, around 82% found once. Sample: peripheral blood. Every receptor here comes from a human donor in a cohort sampled during active COVID-19. Both conserved end residues are part of each CDR3. Each record gives: V gene, clone size, J gene, D gene, CDR3 protein, CDR3 DNA. The D gene is left open where the match is weak. Expanded clones are given a class, and other clones once, few, many or no size at all.

V: TRBV5-1; size: -; J: TRBJ1-3; D: -; CDR3: CASSPQGSSGNTIYF; DNA: TGCGCCAGCAGCCCTCAGGGTTCCTCTGGAAACACCATATATTTT
V: TRBV5-1; size: few; J: TRBJ2-1; D: TRBD1; CDR3: CASSFTPTGVSYNEQFF; DNA: TGCGCCAGCAGCTTTACCCCGACAGGGGTTAGTTACAATGAGCAGTTCTTC
V: TRBV7-9; size: -; J: TRBJ1-2; D: TRBD1; CDR3: CASSIIPGTGRAYGYTF; DNA: TGTGCCAGCAGCATCATCCCCGGGACAGGGAGGGCCTATGGCTACACCTTC
V: TRBV11-3; size: -; J: TRBJ2-3; D: -; CDR3: CASSPGAGATDTQYF; DNA: TGTGCCAGCAGCCCCGGGGCGGGGGCCACAGATACGCAGTATTTT
V: TRBV19; size: -; J: TRBJ2-2; D: -; CDR3: CASSMGDRNTGELFF; DNA: TGTGCCAGTAGTATGGGCGACAGAAACACCGGGGAGCTGTTTTTT
V: TRBV5-6; size: -; J: TRBJ2-5; D: TRBD2; CDR3: CASSPGLAGREETQYF; DNA: TGTGCCAGCAGCCCTGGACTAGCGGGTCGAGAAGAGACCCAGTACTTC
V: TRBV24-1; size: -; J: TRBJ1-2; D: TRBD1; CDR3: CATSDGQGTDGYTF; DNA: TGTGCCACCAGTGATGGGCAGGGGACAGATGGCTACACCTTC
V: TRBV11-2; size: -; J: TRBJ2-3; D: TRBD2; CDR3: CASSPGTSVLTDTQYF; DNA: TGTGCCAGCAGCCCAGGGACTAGCGTGCTAACAGATACGCAGTATTTT
V: TRBV6-5; size: -; J: TRBJ2-2; D: -; CDR3: CASIPRGASGELFF; DNA: TGTGCCAGCATTCCCCGGGGGGCCTCCGGGGAGCTGTTTTTT
V: TRBV4-3; size: -; J: TRBJ2-3; D: -; CDR3: CASSQEARSTDTQYF; DNA: TGCGCCAGCAGCCAAGAAGCCAGGAGCACAGATACGCAGTATTTT
V: TRBV28; size: -; J: TRBJ1-5; D: TRBD1; CDR3: CASSSGGAEGQPQHF; DNA: TGTGCCAGCAGTTCAGGGGGCGCGGAAGGTCAGCCCCAGCATTTT
V: TRBV10-3; size: -; J: TRBJ1-6; D: -; CDR3: CAISESSGGDSPLHF; DNA: TGTGCCATCAGTGAGTCATCGGGGGGGGATTCACCCCTCCACTTT
V: TRBV5-6; size: -; J: TRBJ2-3; D: TRBD2; CDR3: CASSFAGGLADTQYF; DNA: TGTGCCAGCAGCTTTGCGGGGGGGTTAGCAGATACGCAGTATTTT
V: TRBV10-3; size: few; J: TRBJ1-1; D: -; CDR3: CAISDLGGEAFF; DNA: TGTGCCATCAGTGACCTGGGAGGAGAAGCTTTCTTT
V: TRBV6-5; size: -; J: TRBJ2-5; D: -; CDR3: CASSAGAGGETQYF; DNA: TGTGCCAGCAGCGCGGGGGCCGGAGGAGAGACCCAGTACTTC
V: TRBV12-3/TRBV12-4; size: -; J: TRBJ2-1; D: TRBD1; CDR3: CASSFTGTVEQFF; DNA: TGTGCCAGCAGTTTTACGGGGACAGTTGAGCAGTTCTTC
V: TRBV9; size: -; J: TRBJ2-5; D: TRBD2; CDR3: CASSVAAGAHLETQYF; DNA: TGTGCCAGCAGCGTAGCAGCGGGGGCCCACCTGGAGACCCAGTACTTC
V: TRBV6-1; size: -; J: TRBJ1-6; D: -; CDR3: CASSEGRISHSPLHF; DNA: TGTGCCAGCAGTGAAGGCCGCATTAGTCATTCACCCCTCCACTTT
V: TRBV2; size: -; J: TRBJ1-4; D: TRBD1; CDR3: CASSEVQGAVEKLFF; DNA: TGTGCCAGCAGTGAGGTACAGGGGGCGGTCGAAAAACTGTTTTTT
V: TRBV5-4; size: -; J: TRBJ1-1; D: -; CDR3: CASSLANTEAFF; DNA: TGTGCCAGCAGCTTGGCTAACACTGAAGCTTTCTTT
V: TRBV4-1; size: -; J: TRBJ1-1; D: -; CDR3: CASSQVRLGMNTEAFF; DNA: TGCGCCAGCAGCCAAGTCCGACTAGGCATGAACACTGAAGCTTTCTTT
V: TRBV10-3; size: -; J: TRBJ1-4; D: -; CDR3: CAISEEGYRLFF; DNA: TGTGCCATCAGTGAGGAGGGATATAGACTGTTTTTT
V: TRBV29-1; size: -; J: TRBJ1-1; D: -; CDR3: CSGWTQTTEAFF; DNA: TGCAGCGGGTGGACACAAACTACTGAAGCTTTCTTT
V: TRBV5-4; size: -; J: TRBJ2-3; D: TRBD1; CDR3: CASRPTTGTEADTQYF; DNA: TGTGCCAGCAGACCAACGACAGGGACAGAGGCAGATACGCAGTATTTT
V: TRBV7-9; size: -; J: TRBJ2-1; D: TRBD2; CDR3: CASSLFSGGNYNEQFF; DNA: TGTGCCAGCAGCTTATTTAGCGGGGGGAACTACAATGAGCAGTTCTTC
V: TRBV11-2; size: -; J: TRBJ1-6; D: -; CDR3: CASSSPPGGRGNSPLHF; DNA: TGTGCCAGCAGCTCTCCCCCCGGGGGGCGCGGAAATTCACCCCTCCACTTT
V: TRBV2; size: -; J: TRBJ2-1; D: -; CDR3: CASSEVQVNEQFF; DNA: TGTGCCAGCAGTGAAGTTCAGGTTAATGAGCAGTTCTTC
V: TRBV5-6; size: -; J: TRBJ2-5; D: -; CDR3: CASSSPGLPGEWEETQYF; DNA: TGTGCCAGCAGCTCTCCCGGGCTACCAGGGGAATGGGAAGAGACCCAGTACTTC
V: TRBV7-2; size: -; J: TRBJ2-7; D: -; CDR3: CASSLASEYEQYF; DNA: TGTGCCAGCAGCTTGGCTAGCGAGTACGAGCAGTACTTC
V: TRBV23-1; size: -; J: TRBJ2-7; D: -; CDR3: CASSPRGGASYEQYF; DNA: TGCGCCAGCAGTCCGCGGGGCGGGGCCTCCTACGAGCAGTACTTC
V: TRBV2; size: few; J: TRBJ1-1; D: -; CDR3: CASWGNGGVTEAFF; DNA: TGTGCCAGCTGGGGTAACGGAGGGGTGACTGAAGCTTTCTTT
V: TRBV6-5; size: once; J: TRBJ1-4; D: -; CDR3: CASSGQNNEKLFF; DNA: TGTGCCAGCAGCGGACAGAATAATGAAAAACTGTTTTTT
V: TRBV28; size: -; J: TRBJ2-3; D: -; CDR3: CASSSDTVSDTQYF; DNA: TGTGCCAGCAGTTCGGACACTGTTTCGGATACGCAGTATTTT
V: TRBV10-3; size: -; J: TRBJ1-4; D: -; CDR3: CAISDSKGLQGSVELFF; DNA: TGTGCCATCAGTGATTCGAAGGGTTTGCAGGGGTCCGTTGAACTGTTTTTT
V: TRBV19; size: -; J: TRBJ2-5; D: -; CDR3: CASSISQVQETQYF; DNA: TGTGCCAGTAGTATCAGTCAGGTTCAAGAGACCCAGTACTTC
V: TRBV6-5; size: -; J: TRBJ1-4; D: -; CDR3: CASSYSAATNEKLFF; DNA: TGTGCCAGCAGTTACTCGGCTGCAACTAATGAAAAACTGTTTTTT
V: TRBV6-5; size: few; J: TRBJ1-5; D: -; CDR3: CASSLGGNSNQPQHF; DNA: TGTGCCAGCAGTCTAGGGGGTAATAGCAATCAGCCCCAGCATTTT
V: TRBV18; size: once; J: TRBJ2-3; D: -; CDR3: CASSLTDTQYF; DNA: TGTGCCAGCTCACTAACAGATACGCAGTATTTT
V: TRBV4-1; size: -; J: TRBJ2-7; D: TRBD1; CDR3: CASSQDPGQGAYEQYF; DNA: TGCGCCAGCAGCCAAGACCCGGGACAGGGGGCCTACGAGCAGTACTTC
V: TRBV3-1/TRBV3-2; size: -; J: TRBJ2-5; D: TRBD1; CDR3: CASSPDRGRATQYF; DNA: TGTGCCAGCAGCCCAGACAGGGGGCGGGCGACCCAGTACTTC
V: TRBV5-4; size: once; J: TRBJ1-1; D: -; CDR3: CASSADSFETEAFF; DNA: TGTGCCAGCAGCGCCGACAGCTTTGAAACTGAAGCTTTCTTT
V: TRBV6-5; size: -; J: TRBJ1-2; D: -; CDR3: CATQARNYGYTF; DNA: TGTGCCACCCAGGCCCGTAACTATGGCTACACCTTC